This is a list of T cell receptor beta chains from one sample in a study of cytomegalovirus exposure and HLA in healthy donors. The data were produced by immunoSEQ multiplex PCR, yet TCRdb's version contains in-frame clones alone and is incomplete. The repertoire holds some 150,000 clones, with roughly 80% as singletons. Specimen: PBMCs. All receptors come from a woman aged 40-49 years in good health and CMV-seronegative. CDR3s include the opening cysteine and the closing phenylalanine or tryptophan. D genes are given only for firm matches. Clone size is stated in some rows and not others, as once, few, many or a class when expanded.

D: -
J: TRBJ1-1
V: TRBV5-4
size: -
length: 15
DNA: TGTGCCAGCAGCTCCCCTAGGGGGGGGAACACTGAAGCTTTCTTT
CDR3: CASSSPRGGNTEAFF

D: -
J: TRBJ2-7
V: TRBV6-5
size: -
length: 11
DNA: TGTGCCAGCAGTTTACCGGGGGAGCAGTACTTC
CDR3: CASSLPGEQYF

D: -
J: TRBJ1-6
V: TRBV7-9
size: -
length: 15
DNA: TGTGCCAGCAGCCCCTCCGAGGGTGCCAATTCACCCCTCCACTTT
CDR3: CASSPSEGANSPLHF

D: -
J: TRBJ2-5
V: TRBV7-9
size: -
length: 11
DNA: TGTGCCAGCAGCCCGTTGGAGACCCAGTACTTC
CDR3: CASSPLETQYF

D: -
J: TRBJ1-1
V: TRBV6-6
size: -
length: 15
DNA: TGTGCCAGCAGTCAAACGCCTACAGGTGGCACTGAAGCTTTCTTT
CDR3: CASSQTPTGGTEAFF

D: -
J: TRBJ1-5
V: TRBV6-1
size: -
length: 13
DNA: TGTGCCAGCAGTGGACAGGTTAGTCAGCCCCAGCATTTT
CDR3: CASSGQVSQPQHF

D: TRBD2
J: TRBJ2-1
V: TRBV2
size: few
length: 15
DNA: TGTGCCAGCAGGGGGACTAGCGGGGGTTACAATGAGCAGTTCTTC
CDR3: CASRGTSGGYNEQFF

D: -
J: TRBJ1-2
V: TRBV5-4
size: -
length: 15
DNA: TGTGCCAGCAGCTTGGCCAAGAAGACAGCCTATGGCTACACCTTC
CDR3: CASSLAKKTAYGYTF

D: -
J: TRBJ1-6
V: TRBV7-2
size: -
length: 15
DNA: TGTGCCAGCAGCTTAGCGGGAGCCCTTAATTCACCCCTCCACTTT
CDR3: CASSLAGALNSPLHF

D: TRBD1
J: TRBJ2-5
V: TRBV7-8
size: -
length: 16
DNA: TGTGCCAGCAGCCCCTTGCCGACAGGGGGCGTAGAGACCCAGTACTTC
CDR3: CASSPLPTGGVETQYF